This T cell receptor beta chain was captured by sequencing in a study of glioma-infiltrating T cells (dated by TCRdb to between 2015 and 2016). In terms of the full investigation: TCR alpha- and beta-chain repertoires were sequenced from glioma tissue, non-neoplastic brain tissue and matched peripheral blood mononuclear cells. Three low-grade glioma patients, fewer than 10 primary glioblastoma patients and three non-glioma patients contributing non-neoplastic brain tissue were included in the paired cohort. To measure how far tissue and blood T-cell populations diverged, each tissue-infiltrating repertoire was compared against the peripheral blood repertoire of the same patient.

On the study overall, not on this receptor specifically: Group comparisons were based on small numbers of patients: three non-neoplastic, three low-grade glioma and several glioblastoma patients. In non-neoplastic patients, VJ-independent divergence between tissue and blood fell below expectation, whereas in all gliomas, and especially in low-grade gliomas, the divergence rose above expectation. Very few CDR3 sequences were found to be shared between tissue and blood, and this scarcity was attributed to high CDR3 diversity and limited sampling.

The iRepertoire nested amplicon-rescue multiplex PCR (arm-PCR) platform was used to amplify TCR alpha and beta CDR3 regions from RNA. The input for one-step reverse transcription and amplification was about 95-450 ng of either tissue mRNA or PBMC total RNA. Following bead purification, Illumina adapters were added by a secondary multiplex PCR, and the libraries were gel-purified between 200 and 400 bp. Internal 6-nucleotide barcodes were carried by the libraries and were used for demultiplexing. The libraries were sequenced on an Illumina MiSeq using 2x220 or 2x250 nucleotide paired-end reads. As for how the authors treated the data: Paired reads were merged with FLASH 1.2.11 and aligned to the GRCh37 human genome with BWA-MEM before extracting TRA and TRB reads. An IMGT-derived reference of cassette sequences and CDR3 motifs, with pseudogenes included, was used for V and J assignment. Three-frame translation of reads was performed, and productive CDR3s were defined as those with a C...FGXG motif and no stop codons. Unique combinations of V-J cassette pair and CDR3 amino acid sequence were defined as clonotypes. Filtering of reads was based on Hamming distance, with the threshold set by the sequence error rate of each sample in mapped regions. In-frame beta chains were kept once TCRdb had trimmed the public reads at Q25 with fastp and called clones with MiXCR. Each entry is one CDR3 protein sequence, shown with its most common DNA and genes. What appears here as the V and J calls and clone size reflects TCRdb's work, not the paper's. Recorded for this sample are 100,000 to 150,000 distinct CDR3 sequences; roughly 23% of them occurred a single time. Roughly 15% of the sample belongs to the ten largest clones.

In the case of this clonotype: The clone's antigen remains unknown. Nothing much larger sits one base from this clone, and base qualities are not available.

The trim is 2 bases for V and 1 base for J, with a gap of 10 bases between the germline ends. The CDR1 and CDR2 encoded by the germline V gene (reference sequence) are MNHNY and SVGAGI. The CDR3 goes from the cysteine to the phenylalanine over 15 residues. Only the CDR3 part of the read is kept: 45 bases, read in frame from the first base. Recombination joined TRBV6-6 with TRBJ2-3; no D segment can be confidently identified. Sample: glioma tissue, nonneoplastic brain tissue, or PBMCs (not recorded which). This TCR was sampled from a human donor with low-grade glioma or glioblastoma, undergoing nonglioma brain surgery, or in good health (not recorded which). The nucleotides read TGTGCCAGCAGTTACACCGGGCTCGGCACAGATACGCAGTATTTT. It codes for CASSYTGLGTDTQYF.